These T cell receptor beta chains were read from a single sample in a study of blood T cell repertoires in COVID-19. Clones were read by immunoSEQ multiplex PCR, and TCRdb kept only the in-frame ones, dropping some. Counted here are just under 20,000 clones, roughly 93% occurring once; the ten biggest clones make up 4.1%. Material for sequencing was peripheral blood. These receptors were taken from a woman aged 45-65 years with active COVID-19. The CDR3 runs from the conserved cysteine through the conserved F or W. Fields, in order: V gene, clone size, D gene, J gene, CDR3 protein, CDR3 DNA. The D gene is left open where the match is weak. Where a row states a size, it is once, few, many or the class of an expanded clone; other rows omit it.

V gene: TRBV19; clone size: .; D gene: TRBD1; J gene: TRBJ1-1; CDR3 protein: CASSTWTGGSTVNTEAFF; CDR3 DNA: TGTGCCAGTAGTACCTGGACAGGGGGCAGCACGGTAAACACTGAAGCTTTCTTT
V gene: TRBV28; clone size: .; D gene: TRBD2; J gene: TRBJ2-4; CDR3 protein: CASSLTPGGAKNIQYF; CDR3 DNA: TGTGCCAGCAGTCTCACCCCGGGGGGTGCCAAAAACATTCAGTACTTC
V gene: TRBV5-6; clone size: .; D gene: .; J gene: TRBJ1-5; CDR3 protein: CASSRTSRPDQPQHF; CDR3 DNA: TGTGCCAGCAGCCGGACATCAAGGCCCGATCAGCCCCAGCATTTT
V gene: TRBV19; clone size: .; D gene: .; J gene: TRBJ2-1; CDR3 protein: CASSSSPGRVYNEQFF; CDR3 DNA: TGTGCCAGTAGTTCGTCCCCGGGTCGAGTCTACAATGAGCAGTTCTTC
V gene: TRBV6-1; clone size: once; D gene: .; J gene: TRBJ2-5; CDR3 protein: CASSEDGAGGKTQYF; CDR3 DNA: TGTGCCAGCAGTGAAGATGGAGCAGGGGGGAAGACCCAGTACTTC
V gene: TRBV19; clone size: .; D gene: TRBD1; J gene: TRBJ1-1; CDR3 protein: CASSITGGNTEAFF; CDR3 DNA: TGTGCCAGTAGTATCACAGGGGGTAATACTGAAGCTTTCTTT
V gene: TRBV5-6; clone size: .; D gene: TRBD1; J gene: TRBJ1-5; CDR3 protein: CASSLKLGTGGSNQPQHF; CDR3 DNA: TGTGCCAGCAGCCTTAAGCTTGGTACAGGGGGGAGCAATCAGCCCCAGCATTTT
V gene: TRBV30; clone size: .; D gene: TRBD1; J gene: TRBJ1-1; CDR3 protein: CAWSTYDRGNTEAFF; CDR3 DNA: TGTGCCTGGAGTACTTACGACAGGGGGAACACTGAAGCTTTCTTT
V gene: TRBV27; clone size: .; D gene: TRBD2; J gene: TRBJ2-1; CDR3 protein: CASSFTSGTYNEQFF; CDR3 DNA: TGTGCCAGCAGCTTTACTAGCGGGACTTACAATGAGCAGTTCTTC
V gene: TRBV11-2; clone size: .; D gene: .; J gene: TRBJ1-3; CDR3 protein: CASSFARDYGNTIYF; CDR3 DNA: TGTGCCAGCAGCTTCGCCAGGGATTATGGAAACACCATATATTTT
V gene: TRBV4-2; clone size: .; D gene: TRBD2; J gene: TRBJ2-1; CDR3 protein: CASSPIAGGNNEQFF; CDR3 DNA: TGTGCCAGCAGCCCTATAGCGGGAGGGAACAATGAGCAGTTCTTC
V gene: TRBV28; clone size: .; D gene: .; J gene: TRBJ2-7; CDR3 protein: CASRLLPGIAKSYEQYF; CDR3 DNA: TGTGCCAGCAGATTACTCCCAGGGATCGCCAAGTCCTACGAGCAGTACTTC
V gene: TRBV2; clone size: .; D gene: .; J gene: TRBJ1-1; CDR3 protein: CASSFQVANTEAFF; CDR3 DNA: TGTGCCAGCAGCTTTCAGGTCGCGAACACTGAAGCTTTCTTT